A single sample is the source of the 27 T cell receptor beta chains below, sequenced in a study of cytotoxic CD8 clonotypes in ibrutinib-treated CLL. The protocol was immunoSEQ multiplex PCR, while the TCRdb copy is restricted to in-frame clones and leaves out a portion. The sample carries roughly 56,000 clones, 71% recorded once. Sequences were derived from PBMCs, sampled after 12 months of ibrutinib treatment. The receptor set was obtained from a human donor with chronic lymphocytic leukemia.

The CDR3 loop reads CASSLDRAYEQYF. The CDR3 nucleotides are TGTGCCAGCAGCTTGGACAGGGCTTACGAGCAGTACTTC. The V gene is TRBV7-6, the J gene TRBJ2-7; 8 bases are a match to TRBD1. The CDR3 totals 13 residues. Trimming cost V 3 bases and J 4 bases; bases outside gene matches: 2. CDR1 is SGHVS, CDR2 FNYEAQ, per germline.

The V call is TRBV10-3, the J call TRBJ2-7; 7 bases align to TRBD2. CDR3 size: 15 residues. Germline-derived CDR1 and CDR2 are ENHRY and SYGVKD. Trimming cost V 4 bases and J 2 bases; bases outside gene matches: 8. The CDR3 nucleotides read TGTGCCATCAGTGGGGGAGGGCAGGTCCCCTACGAGCAGTACTTC. Its protein product is CAISGGGQVPYEQYF.

This rearrangement joins TRBV9 to TRBJ1-4; D perhaps matches TRBD1 (6 bases). There are 16 residues in the CDR3. Germline CDR1 SGDLS, CDR2 YYNGEE. V dropped 0 bases and J dropped 12 bases, with 21 bases sitting between them. CDR3 sequence: CASSVEGTTTATELFF. CDR3 coding DNA: TGTGCCAGCAGCGTAGAGGGGACAACCACGGCTACGGAACTGTTTTTT.

This clone was counted a few times. This sequence joins TRBV2 and TRBJ2-3, with D possibly being TRBD2 (5 bases). V dropped 1 base and J dropped 0 bases, with 14 bases sitting between them. Germline lookup yields CDR1 SNHLY and CDR2 FYNNEI. CDR3 length: 17 amino acids. This CDR3 reads CASSEGRQTSSTDTQYF. The CDR3 region has the DNA TGTGCCAGCAGTGAAGGGAGGCAGACCTCTAGCACAGATACGCAGTATTTT.

This clone was counted ten times or more. This chain links TRBV19 with TRBJ1-2; the D is unclear. This CDR3 comprises 12 residues. Trimming removed 3 bases at V and 8 bases at J, with 10 bases between. CDR1 is LNHDA and CDR2 is SQIVND in the germline V gene (reference sequence). The CDR3 coding sequence is TGTGCCAGTAGTATTGGGAACACCGGCTACACCTTC. It translates to CASSIGNTGYTF.

This clone was seen only a few times. The chain employs TRBV11-1 and TRBJ1-2, with 11 bases lining up with TRBD1. Germline V gene sequence: CDR1 SGHAT, CDR2 FQDESV (reference sequence). This CDR3 is 15 amino acids long. The V and J ends lost 5 bases and 4 bases, in that order; junction bases with no gene match: 6. CDR3 in amino acids: CASSPGQGATYGYTF. The CDR3 nucleotides are TGTGCCAGCAGCCCCGGACAGGGGGCTACCTATGGCTACACCTTC.

V gene TRBV28 combines with J gene TRBJ2-7; perhaps TRBD2 as D (5 bases). Trimming pared 5 bases from V and 6 bases from J, leaving 11 bases between. The CDR3 length is 12 residues. Germline loops: CDR1 MDHEN, CDR2 SYDVKM. The CDR3 spells CASSILGAEQYF. CDR3 in DNA: TGTGCCAGCAGTATTCTGGGAGCCGAGCAGTACTTC.

The chain combines TRBV4-2 with TRBJ2-1; 7 bases map to TRBD2. The length of the CDR3 is 16 residues. Per the germline V gene, CDR1 is LGHNA and CDR2 is YNFKEQ. The V and J ends lost 0 bases and 6 bases, in that order; junction bases with no gene match: 8. The CDR3 reads CASSQDGAGVGNEQFF. The CDR3 DNA is TGTGCCAGCAGCCAAGATGGTGCGGGAGTAGGCAATGAGCAGTTCTTC.

This clone was counted a single time. The chain couples TRBV25-1 to TRBJ2-6; 8 bases fit TRBD1. Germline CDR1 MGHDK, CDR2 SYGVNS. With 5 bases clipped from V and 3 bases from J, the junction kept 6 bases outside the gene matches. The CDR3 length is 16 residues. The CDR3 bases are TGTGCCAGCAGTTTTTCAGGGGGCGGTGGGGCCAACGTCCTGACTTTC. Its translation: CASSFSGGGGANVLTF. Full variable domain (outside the CDR3, taken from reference TRBV25-1 and TRBJ2-6): EADIYQTPRYLVIGTGKKITLECSQTMGHDKMYWYQQDPGMELHLIHYSYGVNSTEKGDLSSESTVSRIRTEHFPLTLESARPSHTSQYLCASSFSGGGGANVLTFGAGSRLTVL.

This chain connects TRBV28 to TRBJ1-1; D remains unclear. V was shortened by 6 bases and J by 7 bases, with 21 bases between the two germline ends. Germline-derived CDR1 and CDR2 are MDHEN and SYDVKM. This CDR3 contains 15 residues. In DNA form, the CDR3 reads TGTGCCAGCAGCACTCGAATGGAGGGTACGAGTGAAGCTTTCTTT. This translates into CASSTRMEGTSEAFF.

The rearrangement links TRBV28 to TRBJ2-7; D gene uncertain. Germline values: CDR1 MDHEN, CDR2 SYDVKM. Trimming stripped 10 bases from V and 1 base from J, with 8 bases between. This CDR3 region has 11 residues. The CDR3, as DNA: TGTGCCATCACCCGGTCCTACGAGCAGTACTTC. Amino acids: CAITRSYEQYF.

This chain uses TRBV7-2 with TRBJ2-2; possible D gene TRBD1, 6 bases. Trimming left V 5 bases short and J 2 bases short, with 15 bases between. CDR1 is SGHTA and CDR2 is FQGNSA in the germline V gene. The CDR3 sequence is 16 residues long. The DNA of the CDR3 is TGTGCCAGCAGCCCGCCGGGACACCTAAACACCGGGGAGCTGTTTTTT. Encoded protein: CASSPPGHLNTGELFF.

The chain recombines TRBV10-3 with TRBJ2-1, with D maybe TRBD2 (6 bases). The V end was cut by 0 bases, the J end by 8 bases, with 8 bases between. The CDR3 is 13 amino acids. Germline V gene lookup returns CDR1 ENHRY and CDR2 SYGVKD. The DNA for the CDR3 is TGTGCCATCAGTGAGTCGCGGAGGGATGAGCAGTTCTTC. Residues: CAISESRRDEQFF.

The rearrangement links TRBV28 to TRBJ2-7, with a tentative D call TRBD2 (5 bases). V lost 4 bases and J lost 6, with 16 bases in between. Germline CDR1 MDHEN, CDR2 SYDVKM. The CDR3 is 14 amino acids. In nucleotides, the CDR3 is TGTGCCAGCAGTTGGACCTCTCCGGCGGGCGAGCAGTACTTC. It specifies CASSWTSPAGEQYF.

CDR3 sequence: CASNKRGTSGSNEQFF. The CDR3 region has the DNA TGTGCCAGCAACAAGCGGGGAACTAGCGGGAGCAATGAGCAGTTCTTC. The V gene is TRBV5-4, the J gene TRBJ2-1; 11 bases agree with TRBD2. The CDR3 consists of 16 residues. CDR1 is SGHNT, CDR2 YYREEE, per germline (reference sequence). V gave up 6 bases and J gave up 6 bases; unmatched junction bases: 11.

This clone occurred a few times. The genes are TRBV5-6 and TRBJ2-7; 7 positions agree with TRBD2. J lost 2 bases, V lost 4 bases, and 3 bases had no gene match. CDR1 and CDR2 from the germline V gene are SGHDT and YYEEEE. The CDR3 runs to 13 residues. The CDR3 DNA reads as TGTGCCAGCAGCATAGGACTAGCCTACGAGCAGTACTTC. Residues: CASSIGLAYEQYF.

The chain combines TRBV6-1 with TRBJ2-7; perhaps D is TRBD1 or TRBD2 (5 bases each). Trimming shortened V by 10 bases and J by 1 base, and 14 bases separated the two germline ends. The CDR3 extends over 13 amino acids. Germline V gene lookup returns CDR1 MNHNS and CDR2 SASEGT. CDR3 loop: CANRGDGSYEQYF. Written as DNA, the CDR3 is TGTGCCAACCGAGGGGACGGATCCTACGAGCAGTACTTC.

DNA of the CDR3: TGTGCCAGCAGCGCCGGGACAGTCATCAGCCCCCAGCATTTT. It specifies CASSAGTVISPQHF. The chain combines TRBV2 with TRBJ1-5, with TRBD1 matching over 7 bases. Looked up from germline, CDR1 is SNHLY and CDR2 is FYNNEI. V shed 6 bases and J 10 bases; nucleotides not matched to a gene: 12. The CDR3 has 14 residues.

The CDR3: CASSADRGVREQYF. The CDR3 bases are TGTGCCAGCAGTGCAGACAGAGGGGTTAGGGAGCAGTACTTC. V and J are TRBV9 and TRBJ2-7; D might be TRBD1 or TRBD2, each matching 5 bases. CDR1 is SGDLS, CDR2 YYNGEE, per germline. The CDR3 spans 14 residues. The ends were cut back, 5 bases at V and 7 bases at J, with 19 bases in the middle. The complete variable domain, with remaining parts taken from reference TRBV9 and TRBJ2-7, reads DSGVTQTPKHLITATGQRVTLRCSPRSGDLSVYWYQQSLDQGLQFLIQYYNGEERAKGNILERFSAQQFPDLHSELNLSSLELGDSALYFCASSADRGVREQYFGPGTRLTVT.

This clone was counted only a few times. V usage is TRBV9 and J usage is TRBJ2-2; D is undetermined. The germline gives CDR1 SGDLS, CDR2 YYNGEE. This CDR3 comprises 15 residues. V lost 0 bases and J lost 4, with 10 bases in between. CDR3 region: CASSVDTVATGELFF. The CDR3 DNA reads TGTGCCAGCAGCGTAGACACCGTAGCCACCGGGGAGCTGTTTTTT.

The V call is TRBV6-6, the J call TRBJ2-7; the D call may be TRBD1 or TRBD2 (5 bases each). V was pared by 5 bases and J by 0 bases, with 8 bases between. The CDR3 has 13 residues. Germline CDR1 reads MNHNY; CDR2 reads SVGAGI (reference sequence). The CDR3 loop is CASSKGSSYEQYF. Written as DNA, the CDR3 is TGTGCCAGCAGTAAGGGGAGCTCCTACGAGCAGTACTTC.

CDR3 sequence (DNA): TGTGCCAGCAATGCGGGACTAGCAGACACCGGGGAGCTGTTTTTT. This translates into CASNAGLADTGELFF. This chain connects TRBV6-6 to TRBJ2-2; 9 bases fit TRBD2. The CDR3 totals 15 residues. The V gene end was trimmed by 7 bases and the J gene end by 3 bases; junction bases not matched to a gene: 6. The germline gives CDR1 MNHNY, CDR2 SVGAGI (reference sequence).

This clone was counted a single time. The chain employs TRBV5-4 and TRBJ2-5, with D perhaps matching TRBD2 (6 bases). Germline lookup yields CDR1 SGHNT and CDR2 YYREEE (reference sequence). The CDR3 is 15 residues long. V was pared by 0 bases and J by 2 bases, with 11 bases between. The CDR3 loop is CASSLGGTEQETQYF. The CDR3 DNA reads TGTGCCAGCAGCTTGGGAGGGACTGAACAAGAGACCCAGTACTTC. Variable domain in full (rest from reference TRBV5-4 and TRBJ2-5): ETGVTQSPTHLIKTRGQQVTLRCSSQSGHNTVSWYQQALGQGPQFIFQYYREEENGRGNFPPRFSGLQFPNYSSELNVNALELDDSALYLCASSLGGTEQETQYFGPGTRLLVL.

This chain uses TRBV27 with TRBJ1-4; D ambiguous. Germline values: CDR1 MNHEY, CDR2 SMNVEV (reference sequence). V lost 6 bases and J lost 0, with 8 bases in between. The CDR3 spans 14 residues. The CDR3 bases are TGTGCCAGCAGAAGGACGGCAACTAATGAAAAACTGTTTTTT. As protein: CASRRTATNEKLFF.

The chain recombines TRBV7-3 with TRBJ2-5; 8 bases are shared with TRBD1. Germline loops: CDR1 SGHTA, CDR2 FQGTGA. The CDR3 consists of 13 residues. V dropped 3 bases and J dropped 5; count of bases not matched to a gene: 2. CDR3 loop: CASSLGTGETQYF. The CDR3 DNA reads TGTGCCAGCAGCTTGGGGACAGGCGAGACCCAGTACTTC.

This chain joins TRBV5-8 and TRBJ1-4; D gene ambiguous. The V end was cut by 4 bases, the J end by 4 bases, with 8 bases between. CDR3 length: 13 amino acids. Germline V gives CDR1 SGHTS, CDR2 YDEGEE. For the CDR3, the DNA is TGTGCCAGCAGCGACGACAATAATGAAAAACTGTTTTTT. It codes for CASSDDNNEKLFF.

The chain uses TRBV5-6 and TRBJ2-5, with 10 bases matching TRBD2. Losses at the gene ends were 1 base for V and 5 bases for J; bases not matched to a gene: 8. Looked up from germline, CDR1 is SGHDT and CDR2 is YYEEEE. The CDR3 is made up of 16 amino acids. CDR3 DNA sequence: TGTGCCAGCAGCTTGTTTAGCGGGAGGTCGCGGGAGACCCAGTACTTC. Its protein product is CASSLFSGRSRETQYF.